Below, 18 T cell receptor beta chains from the same sample are listed, as sequenced in a study of T cell repertoires in cytomegalovirus infection. Their target antigens are unknown. Each CDR3 protein is one row after TCRdb ran MiXCR on the reads. Of some 940,000 distinct CDR3 sequences in the sample, approximately 31% were seen once. Here the sequenced sample was cultured CD8+ T cells from PBMCs, taken from culture after CMV antigen stimulation. The receptors here all came from a human donor in good health (CMV status not recorded). Some clones in this sample may be carry-over from other donors' samples.

This chain uses TRBV6-2 or TRBV6-3 with TRBJ2-7, with a possible D match to TRBD1 (5 bases). V was cut by 7 bases and J by 4 bases, with 11 bases left in between. The germline gives CDR1 MNHEY, CDR2 SVGEGT. The CDR3 has 12 residues. The CDR3 DNA sequence: TGTGCCAGCACCCCAGGGTGGTACGAGCAGTACGTC. Amino acid sequence: CASTPGWYEQYV.

This chain links TRBV28 with TRBJ1-2, with 9 bases matching TRBD1. The trim removed 4 bases at V and 8 bases at J, leaving 20 bases unmatched. The V gene's germline CDR1 is MDHEN and CDR2 SYDVKM. This CDR3 is 18 amino acids long. The CDR3 loop is CASSYLTRRDREKGGYTF. As DNA, the CDR3 is TGTGCCAGCAGTTACCTAACCCGTCGGGACAGGGAAAAGGGGGGCTACACCTTC.

The chain links TRBV3-1 to TRBJ1-2, with 10 bases that match TRBD1. Trimming removed 0 bases from V and 3 bases from J; junction bases left unmatched: 1. Germline values: CDR1 LGHDT, CDR2 YNNKEL (reference sequence). The CDR3 consists of 15 residues. CDR3 in amino acids: CASSQETGGHYGYTF. CDR3 in DNA: TGTGCCAGCAGCCAAGAGACAGGGGGCCACTATGGCTACACCTTC.

There are many counts of this clonotype. J is TRBJ2-6 and V is TRBV12-3 or TRBV12-4; D might be TRBD1 (5 bases). Trimming stripped 8 bases from V and 0 bases from J, with 14 bases between. CDR3 length equals 16 residues. CDR3 sequence: CASVDSSSSGANVLTF. CDR3 coding DNA: TGTGCCAGCGTCGACAGCTCAAGCTCTGGGGCCAACGTCCTGACTTTC.

As concerns this clonotype: A far larger clone is one nucleotide away, so this likely arose from a read error. The chain uses TRBV7-4 and TRBJ1-5; no clear D gene. This CDR3 contains 11 residues. The germline V gene has CDR1 SGHVT and CDR2 SQSDAQ. CDR3 DNA: TGTGCCATCAGCTCGAACCAGCCCCAGCATTTT. This sequence encodes CAISSNQPQHF.

The chain links TRBV2 to TRBJ2-7, with 8 positions matching TRBD2. J gave up 2 bases and V 10 bases, and 10 bases lay outside the gene matches. The CDR3 covers 14 residues. Germline values: CDR1 SNHLY, CDR2 FYNNEI. CDR3: CAIEAGTRPYEQYF. The CDR3 DNA reads TGTGCCATCGAAGCCGGGACTAGACCCTACGAGCAGTACTTC.

V gene TRBV11-3 combines with J gene TRBJ2-1; a possible D gene is TRBD1 (6 bases). Germline CDR1 SGHNT, CDR2 YENEEA. V dropped 0 bases and J dropped 2 bases, with 11 bases sitting between them. The CDR3 extends over 16 amino acids. The chain's CDR3 is CASSLDDRYAYNEQFF. For the CDR3, the DNA is TGTGCCAGCAGCTTAGATGACAGGTACGCCTACAATGAGCAGTTCTTC.

This clonotype was picked up a small number of times. The chain recombines TRBV4-3 with TRBJ2-5; D gene unclear. Trimming pared 0 bases from V and 5 bases from J, leaving 7 bases between. This CDR3 region has 13 residues. CDR1 is LGHNA and CDR2 is YSLEER in the germline V gene. As DNA, the CDR3 is TGCGCCAGCAGCCAAGATACTGCGGAGACCCAGTACTTC. It is translated as CASSQDTAETQYF.

V gene TRBV7-2 combines with J gene TRBJ2-2; 10 nucleotides match TRBD2. After removal of 5 bases from V and 7 bases from J, the junction contained 7 bases not matched to a gene. CDR1 is SGHTA and CDR2 is FQGNSA in the germline V gene. The CDR3 has 15 amino acids. The CDR3 coding sequence is TGTGCCAGCAGCGAGAGCGGGGGGGCGGGCGGGGAGCTGTTTTTT. This encodes CASSESGGAGGELFF.

The table lists this clonotype with a count of one. The chain uses TRBV5-5 and TRBJ1-4; maybe TRBD1 (6 bases). The CDR3 has 16 amino acids. Germline V CDR1 and CDR2: SGHKS, YYEKEE (reference sequence). Trimming pared 1 base from V and 0 bases from J, leaving 10 bases between. CDR3 amino acids: CASSLLDRATNEKLFF. CDR3 DNA: TGTGCCAGCAGCTTGCTGGACAGAGCAACTAATGAAAAACTGTTTTTT.

V usage is TRBV19 and J usage is TRBJ1-1; D not resolved. CDR3 size: 14 residues. The V end lost 8 bases, the J end lost 1 base, and 14 bases lay between the germline ends. Looked up from germline, CDR1 is LNHDA and CDR2 is SQIVND (reference sequence). The CDR3 reads CASESLDQNTEAFF. DNA for the CDR3: TGTGCCAGTGAGTCGCTGGATCAGAACACTGAAGCTTTCTTT.

This clonotype was counted only a few times. The V and J genes are TRBV27 and TRBJ2-1; D is undetermined. CDR1 and CDR2 (germline): MNHEY, SMNVEV (reference sequence). The germline V and J ends were trimmed by 5 bases and 0 bases, with 14 bases remaining between them. The CDR3 sequence is 16 residues long. The CDR3 region has the DNA TGTGCCAGCAGTCCCGAGTGGACCACCTCCTACAATGAGCAGTTCTTC. Translation: CASSPEWTTSYNEQFF.

CDR3 loop: CSAGLLGNQPQHF. The CDR3 DNA follows: TGCAGTGCTGGGCTCCTTGGCAATCAGCCCCAGCATTTT. This chain joins TRBV20-1 and TRBJ1-5, with no clear D. The germline V and J ends were trimmed by 5 bases and 2 bases, with 10 bases remaining between them. Germline CDR1 is DFQATT and CDR2 is SNEGSKA (reference sequence). The CDR3 covers 13 residues.

With respect to this clonotype: A read error is possible here, since a much larger clone lies one base away. The conserved closing phenylalanine or tryptophan is absent in this CDR3, likely reflecting a read error. The chain joins TRBV7-2 to TRBJ2-3, with 8 positions matching TRBD2. In germline, CDR1 is SGHTA, CDR2 FQGNSA. The CDR3 contains 17 residues. Trimming took 4 bases from V and 0 from J; bases not matched to a gene: 9. CDR3 region: CASSSGSGGRSTDTQYS. The CDR3 nucleotides read TGTGCCAGCAGCTCGGGATCGGGGGGGCGGAGCACAGATACGCAGTATTCT.

The chain joins TRBV11-2 to TRBJ2-5; weak D call: TRBD1 (5 bases). The germline V gene has CDR1 SGHAT and CDR2 FQNNGV. The V end was cut by 4 bases, the J end by 0 bases, with 12 bases between. This CDR3 spans 15 amino acids. The chain's CDR3 is CASSSTVSYQETQYF. In DNA form, the CDR3 reads TGTGCCAGCAGCTCGACAGTATCATACCAAGAGACCCAGTACTTC. Variable domain in full (rest from reference TRBV11-2 and TRBJ2-5): EAGVAQSPRYKIIEKRQSVAFWCNPISGHATLYWYQQILGQGPKLLIQFQNNGVVDDSQLPKDRFSAERLKGVDSTLKIQPAKLEDSAVYLCASSSTVSYQETQYFGPGTRLLVL.

The genes are TRBV19 and TRBJ1-6, with no clear D. The germline CDR1 and CDR2 sequences are LNHDA and SQIVND (reference sequence). The CDR3 length is 15 residues. Trimming took off 7 bases at V and 7 bases at J, with 17 bases between the two ends. CDR3 sequence: CASTLAGWRNSPLHF. CDR3 sequence (DNA): TGTGCCAGTACCCTGGCGGGGTGGAGGAATTCACCCCTCCACTTT.

This clonotype has a count of ten or more. The V gene is TRBV19, the J gene TRBJ1-1, with 7 positions matching TRBD1. Germline values: CDR1 LNHDA, CDR2 SQIVND (reference sequence). The CDR3 spans 14 residues. V shed 6 bases, J shed 2 bases, and the junction held 6 bases outside the gene matches. The chain's CDR3 is CASSPGQINTEAFF. CDR3 nucleotides: TGTGCCAGTAGCCCGGGACAGATTAACACTGAAGCTTTCTTT.

With respect to this clonotype: With a much larger clone just one base away, this may be a read error. This chain connects TRBV14 to TRBJ2-2; D is undetermined. Trimming took off 3 bases at V and 7 bases at J, with 9 bases between the two ends. This CDR3 is 13 amino acids long. Germline loops: CDR1 SGHDN, CDR2 FVKESK. The CDR3 loop reads CASSQWANGELFF. The CDR3 nucleotides are TGTGCCAGCAGCCAGTGGGCGAACGGGGAGCTGTTTTTT.